The 12 T cell receptor beta chains reported below all come from one sample, sequenced in a study of blood T cell repertoires in COVID-19. The protocol was immunoSEQ multiplex PCR, while the TCRdb copy is restricted to in-frame clones and leaves out a portion. The data hold fewer than 85,000 clones, with less than 85% observed a single time. The material sequenced was peripheral blood. These TCRs come from a man aged 60 to 75 with acute or convalescent COVID-19.

This clone appeared many times. The chain has TRBV12-3 or TRBV12-4 and TRBJ2-7, with TRBD1 matching 7 bases. The V gene end was trimmed by 5 bases and the J gene end by 6 bases; junction bases not matched to a gene: 7. The CDR3 has 13 amino acids. CDR3: CASSRQGVGEQYF. The CDR3 coding sequence is TGTGCCAGCAGTAGACAGGGAGTGGGCGAGCAGTACTTC.

The V call is TRBV2, the J call TRBJ1-5; D not resolved. The length of the CDR3 is 17 residues. The V end lost 0 bases, the J end lost 7 bases, and 19 bases lay between the germline ends. Germline CDR1 and CDR2: SNHLY and FYNNEI. CDR3: CASSEAIRGIMGQPQHF. As DNA, the CDR3 is TGTGCCAGCAGTGAAGCGATTCGGGGAATAATGGGACAGCCCCAGCATTTT.

The chain carries TRBV24-1 and TRBJ2-7; D might be TRBD1 (5 bases). Germline-derived CDR1 and CDR2 are KGHDR and SFDVKD. This CDR3 is built from 12 residues. Trimming shortened V by 7 bases and J by 0 bases, and 6 bases separated the two germline ends. The chain's CDR3 is CATRDNSYEQYV. The CDR3 DNA reads TGTGCCACCAGGGACAACTCCTACGAGCAGTACGTC.

The sample holds many counts of this clone. CDR3 DNA sequence: TGTGCCAGCAGCGTAGAAGGGACACCTCTGACCGGGGAGCTGTTTTTT. Protein product: CASSVEGTPLTGELFF. This chain uses TRBV9 with TRBJ2-2, with a tentative D call TRBD1 (6 bases). From germline, CDR1 is SGDLS and CDR2 YYNGEE. Trimming took 0 bases from V and 5 from J, leaving 14 bases between them. The CDR3 runs to 16 residues.

The rearrangement uses TRBV5-1 and TRBJ1-4; 10 nucleotides line up with TRBD1. CDR1 is SGHRS and CDR2 is YFSETQ in the germline V gene. The CDR3 covers 15 residues. Losses at the gene ends were 4 bases for V and 6 bases for J; bases not matched to a gene: 6. The CDR3 DNA reads as TGCGCCAGCAGCAAGACAGGGGGCACAGATGAAAAACTGTTTTTT. Its translation is CASSKTGGTDEKLFF.

This chain connects TRBV5-1 to TRBJ1-1, with unresolved D. V dropped 4 bases and J dropped 0 bases, with 13 bases sitting between them. CDR1 and CDR2 from the germline V gene are SGHRS and YFSETQ. This CDR3 region has 15 residues. CDR3 coding DNA: TGCGCCAGCAGCAAGACACGCCGCATGAACACTGAAGCTTTCTTT. It translates to CASSKTRRMNTEAFF.

This clone was recorded a few times. The chain combines TRBV28 with TRBJ1-1, with TRBD1 matching over 8 bases. CDR3 length: 13 residues. CDR1 is MDHEN, CDR2 SYDVKM, per germline. V was clipped by 5 bases and J by 1 base; unmatched bases: 0. This chain's CDR3 is CASSDRGNTEAFF. For the CDR3, the DNA is TGTGCCAGCAGTGACAGGGGGAACACTGAAGCTTTCTTT. Full variable domain (outside the CDR3, taken from reference TRBV28 and TRBJ1-1): DVKVTQSSRYLVKRTGEKVFLECVQDMDHENMFWYRQDPGLGLRLIYFSYDVKMKEKGDIPEGYSVSREKKERFSLILESASTNQTSMYLCASSDRGNTEAFFGQGTRLTVV.

The chain joins TRBV29-1 to TRBJ1-1, with TRBD1 as a possible D gene (6 bases). The V gene's germline CDR1 is SQVTM and CDR2 ANQGSEA. This CDR3 region has 14 residues. V was shortened by 7 bases and J by 0 bases, with 15 bases between the two germline ends. The CDR3 bases are TGCAGCGCCCCGGGGGGGCCTTTGAACACTGAAGCTTTCTTT. This encodes CSAPGGPLNTEAFF.

This chain connects TRBV14 to TRBJ1-4; D might be TRBD1 (6 bases). Germline V gene lookup returns CDR1 SGHDN and CDR2 FVKESK. The ends were cut back, 4 bases at V and 2 bases at J, with 17 bases in the middle. The CDR3 has 17 amino acids. CDR3 sequence: CASSRLQGGGTNEKLFF. CDR3 nucleotide sequence: TGTGCCAGCAGCCGACTACAGGGCGGGGGGACTAATGAAAAACTGTTTTTT.

The CDR3 coding sequence is TGTGCCAGCAGTCGGACAGTCGGAAACACCATATATTTT. Its translation is CASSRTVGNTIYF. This chain uses TRBV28 with TRBJ1-3, with D maybe TRBD1 (6 bases). With 5 bases removed from V and 4 bases from J, the gap between germline ends came to 9 bases. The CDR3 runs 13 residues. Germline lookup yields CDR1 MDHEN and CDR2 SYDVKM.

CDR3: CAWTQPTGLFAFF. The DNA of the CDR3 is TGTGCCTGGACCCAGCCGACAGGGCTGTTCGCTTTCTTT. This chain uses TRBV30 with TRBJ1-1, with 7 bases lining up with TRBD1. CDR3 length: 13 residues. The V gene end was trimmed by 4 bases and the J gene end by 11 bases; junction bases not matched to a gene: 13. Per germline, CDR1 GTSNPN and CDR2 SVGIG (reference sequence).

The chain carries TRBV27 and TRBJ2-3; D possibly corresponds to TRBD2 (5 bases). This CDR3 comprises 14 residues. The germline V gene encodes CDR1 MNHEY and CDR2 SMNVEV (reference sequence). V gave up 1 base and J gave up 4 bases, with 9 bases separating them. The CDR3 sequence is CASSLFGKPDTQYF. The CDR3 bases are TGTGCCAGCAGTTTATTCGGGAAACCAGATACGCAGTATTTT.